Sequencing of this T cell receptor (beta chain) was carried out in a study of cytomegalovirus exposure and HLA in healthy donors. Whole-study context: Researchers found that 81% of just under 400 genotyped donors fell within the Caucasian-associated ancestry cluster.

Notes on this clone: What it recognizes is unknown.

General study findings and limits: Researchers reported that three CMV-associated chains were confirmed in vitro as CMV antigen-specific.

Trimming took off 1 base at V and 5 bases at J, with 10 bases between the two ends. Germline V lookup: CDR1 SGHRS, CDR2 YFSETQ. The CDR3 covers 14 residues. Amplification used 60 Vbeta primers and 13 Jbeta primers. Repertoires were generated with immunoSEQ multiplex PCR, while TCRdb's copy carries only in-frame clones and drops some. The sample shows around 80,000 clones, 74% of them seen only once. The chain combines TRBV5-1 with TRBJ2-1; D gene ambiguous. The TCR was taken from a man aged 40-49 years in good health and CMV-seropositive. The sequenced sample was PBMCs. Here the CDR3 DNA reads TGCGCCAGCAGCTTGCTGCCGGGTAACAATGAGCAGTTCTTC. Protein sequence: CASSLLPGNNEQFF.